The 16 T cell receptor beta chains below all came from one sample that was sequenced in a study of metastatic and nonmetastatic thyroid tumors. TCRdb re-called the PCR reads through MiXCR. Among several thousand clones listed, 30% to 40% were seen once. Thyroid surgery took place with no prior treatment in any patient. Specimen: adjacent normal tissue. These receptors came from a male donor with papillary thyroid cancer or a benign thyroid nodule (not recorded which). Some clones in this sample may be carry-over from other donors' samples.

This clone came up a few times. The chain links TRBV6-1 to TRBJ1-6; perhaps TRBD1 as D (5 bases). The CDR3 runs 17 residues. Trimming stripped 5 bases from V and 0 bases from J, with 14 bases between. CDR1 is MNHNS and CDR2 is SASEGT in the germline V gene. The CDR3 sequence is CASSRGEGFSYNSPLHF. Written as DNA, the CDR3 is TGTGCCAGCAGTCGGGGGGAGGGCTTCTCCTATAATTCACCCCTCCACTTT.

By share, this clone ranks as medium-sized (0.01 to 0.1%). CDR3: CASSWGGARDEQFF. The CDR3 region has the DNA TGTGCCAGCAGTTGGGGGGGGGCAAGAGATGAGCAGTTCTTC. The chain recombines TRBV9 with TRBJ2-1, with a possible D match to TRBD2 (7 bases). The CDR3 is made up of 14 amino acids. V gave up 5 bases and J gave up 8 bases, with 17 bases separating them. The germline V gene has CDR1 SGDLS and CDR2 YYNGEE.

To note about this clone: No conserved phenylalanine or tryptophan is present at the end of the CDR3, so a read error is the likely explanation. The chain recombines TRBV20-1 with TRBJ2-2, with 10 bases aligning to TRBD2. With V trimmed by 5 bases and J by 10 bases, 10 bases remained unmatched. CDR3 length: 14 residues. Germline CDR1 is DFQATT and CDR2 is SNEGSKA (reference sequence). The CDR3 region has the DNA TGCAGTGCTGCCGCTAGCGGGAGTACCTTGGAGCTGTTTATT. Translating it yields CSAAASGSTLELFI.

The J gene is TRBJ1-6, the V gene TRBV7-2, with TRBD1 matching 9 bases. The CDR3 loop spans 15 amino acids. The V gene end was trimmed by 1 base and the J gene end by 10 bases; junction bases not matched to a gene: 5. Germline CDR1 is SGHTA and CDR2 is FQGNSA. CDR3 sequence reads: CASSLVGQGQSPLHF. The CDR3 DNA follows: TGTGCCAGCAGCTTAGTGGGACAGGGTCAATCACCCCTCCACTTT.

The DNA for the CDR3 is TGTGCCAGCAGCCCCCAGCCGACAGCCTTTAATCAGCCCCAGCATTTT. Protein product: CASSPQPTAFNQPQHF. The chain is built from TRBV5-5 and TRBJ1-5; D perhaps matches TRBD1 (5 bases). The germline CDR1 and CDR2 sequences are SGHKS and YYEKEE (reference sequence). The length of the CDR3 is 16 residues. With 4 bases removed from V and 4 bases from J, the gap between germline ends came to 18 bases.

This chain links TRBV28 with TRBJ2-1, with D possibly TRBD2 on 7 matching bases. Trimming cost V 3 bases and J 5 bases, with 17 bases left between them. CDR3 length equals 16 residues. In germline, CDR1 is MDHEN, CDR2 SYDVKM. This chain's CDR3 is CASSFLGGTPHNEQFF. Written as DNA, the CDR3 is TGTGCCAGCAGTTTCCTCGGGGGGACACCCCACAATGAGCAGTTCTTC.

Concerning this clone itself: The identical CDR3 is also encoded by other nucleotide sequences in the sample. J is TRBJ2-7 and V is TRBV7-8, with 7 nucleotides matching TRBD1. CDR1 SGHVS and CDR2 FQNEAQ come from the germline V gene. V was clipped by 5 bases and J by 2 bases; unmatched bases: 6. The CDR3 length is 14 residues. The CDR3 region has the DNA TGTGCCAGCAGCCCCACCGGGACAGCCTACGAGCAGTACTTC. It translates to CASSPTGTAYEQYF.

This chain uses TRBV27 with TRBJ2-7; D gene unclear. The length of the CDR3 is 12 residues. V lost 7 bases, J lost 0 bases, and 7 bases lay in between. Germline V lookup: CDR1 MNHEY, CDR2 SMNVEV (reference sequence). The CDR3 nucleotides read TGTGCCAGCACAGACAACTCCTACGAGCAGTACTTC. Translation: CASTDNSYEQYF.

CDR3 coding DNA: TGTGCCAGCAGCTTTTCTAGCGGGCCCTACGAGCAGTACTTC. This translates into CASSFSSGPYEQYF. The chain recombines TRBV7-3 with TRBJ2-7; 8 positions match TRBD2. There are 14 residues in the CDR3. The V gene's germline CDR1 is SGHTA and CDR2 FQGTGA. V dropped 3 bases and J dropped 2; count of bases not matched to a gene: 3.

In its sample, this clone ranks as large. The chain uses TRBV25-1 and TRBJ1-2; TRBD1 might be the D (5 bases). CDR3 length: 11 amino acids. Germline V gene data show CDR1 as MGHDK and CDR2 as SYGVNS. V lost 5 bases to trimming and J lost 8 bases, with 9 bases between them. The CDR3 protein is CASSLGVGYTF. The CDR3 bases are TGTGCCAGCAGTCTGGGGGTCGGCTACACCTTC.

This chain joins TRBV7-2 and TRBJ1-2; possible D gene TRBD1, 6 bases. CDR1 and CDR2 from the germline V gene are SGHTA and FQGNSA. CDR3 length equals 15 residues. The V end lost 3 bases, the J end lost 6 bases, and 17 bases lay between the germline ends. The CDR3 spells CASSFGRGARDGYTF. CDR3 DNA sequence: TGTGCCAGCAGCTTCGGGAGGGGGGCGCGGGATGGCTACACCTTC.

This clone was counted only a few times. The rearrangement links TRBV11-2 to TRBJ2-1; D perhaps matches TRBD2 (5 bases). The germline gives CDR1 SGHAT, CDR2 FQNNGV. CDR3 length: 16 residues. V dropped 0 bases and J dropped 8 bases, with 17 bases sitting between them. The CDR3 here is CASSLDRATSGDEQFF. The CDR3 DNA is TGTGCCAGCAGCTTAGATAGAGCTACCTCCGGGGATGAGCAGTTCTTC.

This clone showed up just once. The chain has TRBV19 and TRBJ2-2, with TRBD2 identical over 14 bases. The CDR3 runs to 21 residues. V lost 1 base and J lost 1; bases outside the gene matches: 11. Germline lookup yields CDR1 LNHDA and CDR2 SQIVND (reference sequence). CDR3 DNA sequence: TGTGCCAGTAGTATAGCCGTATTCGGGACTAGCGGGAGAGGGAACACCGGGGAGCTGTTTTTT. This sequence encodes CASSIAVFGTSGRGNTGELFF.

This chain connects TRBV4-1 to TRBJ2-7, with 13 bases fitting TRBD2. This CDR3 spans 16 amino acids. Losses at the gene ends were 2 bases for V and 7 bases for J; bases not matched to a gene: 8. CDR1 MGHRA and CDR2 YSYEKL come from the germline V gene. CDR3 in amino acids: CASSQLWTSGSREQYF. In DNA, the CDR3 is TGCGCCAGCAGCCAATTATGGACTAGCGGGAGCAGAGAGCAGTACTTC.

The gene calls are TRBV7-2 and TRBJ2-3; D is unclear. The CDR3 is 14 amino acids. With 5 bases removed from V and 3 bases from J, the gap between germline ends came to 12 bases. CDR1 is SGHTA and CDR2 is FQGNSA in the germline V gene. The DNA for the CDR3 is TGTGCCAGCAGCGTCTATATGATGACAGATACGCAGTATTTT. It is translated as CASSVYMMTDTQYF.

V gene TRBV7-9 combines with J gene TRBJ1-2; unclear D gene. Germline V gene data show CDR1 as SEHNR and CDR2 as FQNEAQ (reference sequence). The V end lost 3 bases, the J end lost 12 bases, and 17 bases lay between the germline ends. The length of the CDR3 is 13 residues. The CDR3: CASSLLGTRGDTF. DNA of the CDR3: TGTGCCAGCAGCTTGCTAGGAACCCGTGGAGACACCTTC.